This T cell receptor beta chain was sequenced during a study of T-cell reconstitution after alpha-beta-depleted transplantation in children. The germline V gene has CDR1 SGHRS and CDR2 YFSETQ. Between the trimmed V and J ends, which lost 2 bases and 4 bases, there was a span of 9 bases. The CDR3 runs to 14 residues. This sample's TCRbeta library carried unique molecular identifier barcodes. In TCRdb, the PCR reads were re-called with MiXCR into one record per CDR3 protein. Of approximately 980,000 distinct CDR3 sequences listed, roughly 29% are singletons. Study-wide points: There were some patients whose high TCRbeta diversity at day 60 came from surviving recipient T cells and thymic progenitors. Reportedly, roughly two months post-transplant, alpha-beta T cells arose from several hundred expanded graft clones. A year post-transplant, T-cell counts and diversity derived mostly from newly produced T cells.

About this clonotype: Its antigen is unidentified.

The chain is built from TRBV5-1 and TRBJ2-2; the D call may be TRBD1 or TRBD2 (5 bases each). Sequencing was performed on PBMCs, mostly from graft donor cells, taken 360 days after TCRalphabeta/CD19-depleted stem cell transplant. This TCR was recovered from a boy under two years old who had a stem cell transplant for SCID, so the T cells may come from the graft donor. CDR3 region: CASSFGDLTGELFF. For the CDR3, the DNA is TGCGCCAGCAGCTTTGGGGACCTCACCGGGGAGCTGTTTTTT.